Below, 7 T cell receptor beta chains from the same sample are listed, as sequenced in a study of CD8+CD57+ T cells in acquired aplastic anemia. Genomic DNA, serving as template, underwent TCR beta VDJ and CDR3 profiling. TCRdb processed the reads anew with MiXCR; each CDR3 protein has one entry. Here the sample spans hundreds of thousands of distinct CDR3 sequences, approximately 33% being singletons. CD8+CD57+ cell expansion had been shown by flow cytometry in patients chosen for sequencing. The sample comprised sorted CD4+, CD8+, or CD8+CD57+ T cells (not recorded which) from PBMCs. The source is a human donor with aplastic anemia.

The chain employs TRBV7-9 and TRBJ2-7, with TRBD1 matching over 9 bases. Germline CDR1 and CDR2: SEHNR and FQNEAQ (reference sequence). After removal of 1 base from V and 6 bases from J, the junction contained 4 bases not matched to a gene. This CDR3 spans 14 amino acids. The DNA for the CDR3 is TGTGCCAGCAGCTTAGAACAGGGGGCGGCCGAGCAGTACTTC. It encodes CASSLEQGAAEQYF.

In the case of this clonotype: One end of the junction does not line up with germline, which may come from a read error. The chain couples TRBV2 to TRBJ1-6, with 7 nucleotides matching TRBD1. The CDR3 runs 14 residues. CDR1 and CDR2 from the germline V gene are SNHLY and FYNNEI. DNA of the CDR3: TGTGCCAACAGCTCTGAGACAGGGCGTTCACCCCCCCACTTT. This codes for CANSSETGRSPPHF.

The chain has TRBV30 and TRBJ1-2; no reliable D call. CDR1 is GTSNPN, CDR2 SVGIG, per germline (reference sequence). The V end was cut by 3 bases, the J end by 5 bases, with 7 bases between. This CDR3 spans 11 amino acids. This CDR3 is CAWRGPYGYTF. CDR3 DNA sequence: TGTGCCTGGAGGGGTCCATATGGCTACACCTTC.

The chain combines TRBV12-3 or TRBV12-4 with TRBJ2-3, with 9 bases identical to TRBD2. This CDR3 has 15 amino acids. V was clipped by 3 bases and J by 1 base; unmatched bases: 2. The CDR3 sequence is CASSFSGGRTDTQYF. In nucleotides, the CDR3 is TGTGCCAGCAGTTTTAGCGGGGGCCGCACAGATACGCAGTATTTT.

The chain has TRBV5-1 and TRBJ2-3; 11 bases are a match to TRBD2. Trimming at V came to 0 bases and at J to 3 bases, leaving 6 bases not matched to a gene. This CDR3 has 17 residues. The germline V gene has CDR1 SGHRS and CDR2 YFSETQ. CDR3 region: CASSLALAGGGTDTQYF. As DNA, the CDR3 is TGCGCCAGCAGCTTGGCCCTAGCGGGGGGTGGAACAGATACGCAGTATTTT.

In its sample, this clonotype was seen a few times. This sequence joins TRBV19 and TRBJ1-1; no definite D call. The length of the CDR3 is 16 residues. V lost 4 bases and J lost 0, with 15 bases in between. CDR1 LNHDA and CDR2 SQIVND come from the germline V gene (reference sequence). CDR3 sequence reads: CASSTGEVNLNTEAFF. The CDR3 DNA follows: TGTGCCAGTAGTACCGGGGAGGTGAACTTGAACACTGAAGCTTTCTTT.

As to this clonotype: This clone may be a read error of a much larger clone one base away. CDR3 in DNA: TGTGCCAGCAGCCCGGACAGGGTCGGAAACACCATGTATTTT. This codes for CASSPDRVGNTMYF. V usage is TRBV7-6 and J usage is TRBJ1-3; 8 bases agree with TRBD1. The CDR3 is made up of 14 amino acids. CDR1 is SGHVS, CDR2 FNYEAQ, per germline.